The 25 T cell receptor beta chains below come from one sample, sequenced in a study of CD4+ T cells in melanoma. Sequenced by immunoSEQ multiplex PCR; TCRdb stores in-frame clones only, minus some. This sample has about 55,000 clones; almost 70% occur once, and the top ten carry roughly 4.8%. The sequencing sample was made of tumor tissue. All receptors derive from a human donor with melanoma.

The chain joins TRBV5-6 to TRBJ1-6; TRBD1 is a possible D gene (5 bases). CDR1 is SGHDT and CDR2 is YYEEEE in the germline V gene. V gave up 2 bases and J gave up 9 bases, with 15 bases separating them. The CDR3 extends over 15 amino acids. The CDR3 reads CASSLGARPGSPLHF. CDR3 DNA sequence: TGTGCCAGCAGCTTAGGGGCCCGACCGGGTTCACCCCTCCACTTT.

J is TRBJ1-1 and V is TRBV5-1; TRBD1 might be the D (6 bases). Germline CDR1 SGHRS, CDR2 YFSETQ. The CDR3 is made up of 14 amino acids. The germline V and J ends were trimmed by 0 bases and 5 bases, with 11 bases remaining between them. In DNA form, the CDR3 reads TGCGCCAGCAGCTTGGAAGGGGGAGGGACTGAAGCTTTCTTT. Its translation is CASSLEGGGTEAFF.

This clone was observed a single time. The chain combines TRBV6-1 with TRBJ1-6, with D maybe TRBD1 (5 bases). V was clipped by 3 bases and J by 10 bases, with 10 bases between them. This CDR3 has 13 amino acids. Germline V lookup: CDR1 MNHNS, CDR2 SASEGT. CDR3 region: CASSDREMSPLHF. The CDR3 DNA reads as TGTGCCAGCAGTGACAGGGAGATGTCACCCCTCCACTTT.

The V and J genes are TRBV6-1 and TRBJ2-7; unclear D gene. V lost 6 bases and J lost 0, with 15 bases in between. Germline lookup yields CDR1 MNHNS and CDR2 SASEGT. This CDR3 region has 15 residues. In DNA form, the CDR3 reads TGTGCCAGCAGCAAACCAAGGGTAAGCTCCTACGAGCAGTACTTC. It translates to CASSKPRVSSYEQYF.

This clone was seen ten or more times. This CDR3 is CASSLGLAASSYEQYF. CDR3 nucleotides: TGTGCCAGCAGCTTGGGACTAGCGGCGAGCTCCTACGAGCAGTACTTC. The V call is TRBV5-5, the J call TRBJ2-7; 9 nucleotides line up with TRBD2. There are 16 residues in the CDR3. Germline CDR1 is SGHKS and CDR2 is YYEKEE (reference sequence). V dropped 0 bases and J dropped 0; count of bases not matched to a gene: 4.

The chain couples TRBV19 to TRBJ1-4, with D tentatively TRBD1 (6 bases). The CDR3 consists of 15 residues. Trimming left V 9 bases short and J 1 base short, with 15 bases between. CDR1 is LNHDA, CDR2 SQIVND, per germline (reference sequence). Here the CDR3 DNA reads TGTGCCAGAAAGGGGGAGAGAAGAACTAATGAAAAACTGTTTTTT. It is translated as CARKGERRTNEKLFF.

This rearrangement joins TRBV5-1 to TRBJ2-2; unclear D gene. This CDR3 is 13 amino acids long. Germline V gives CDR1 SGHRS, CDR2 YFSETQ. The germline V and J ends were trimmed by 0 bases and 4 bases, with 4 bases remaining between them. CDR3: CASSLVPTGELFF. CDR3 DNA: TGCGCCAGCAGCTTGGTTCCCACCGGGGAGCTGTTTTTT. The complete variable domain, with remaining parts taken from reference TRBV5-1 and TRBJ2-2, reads KAGVTQTPRYLIKTRGQQVTLSCSPISGHRSVSWYQQTPGQGLQFLFEYFSETQRNKGNFPGRFSGRQFSNSRSEMNVSTLELGDSALYLCASSLVPTGELFFGEGSRLTVL.

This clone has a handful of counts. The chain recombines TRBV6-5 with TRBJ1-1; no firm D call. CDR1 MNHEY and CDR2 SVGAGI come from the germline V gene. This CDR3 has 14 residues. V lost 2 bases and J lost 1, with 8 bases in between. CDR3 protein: CASSYDPGNTEAFF. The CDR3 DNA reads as TGTGCCAGCAGTTACGACCCCGGGAACACTGAAGCTTTCTTT.

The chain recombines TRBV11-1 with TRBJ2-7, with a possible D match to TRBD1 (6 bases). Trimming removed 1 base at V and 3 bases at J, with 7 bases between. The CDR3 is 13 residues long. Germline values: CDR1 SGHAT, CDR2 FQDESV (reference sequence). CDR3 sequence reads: CASSLGTDYEQYF. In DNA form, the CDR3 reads TGTGCCAGCAGCTTAGGGACAGACTACGAGCAGTACTTC.

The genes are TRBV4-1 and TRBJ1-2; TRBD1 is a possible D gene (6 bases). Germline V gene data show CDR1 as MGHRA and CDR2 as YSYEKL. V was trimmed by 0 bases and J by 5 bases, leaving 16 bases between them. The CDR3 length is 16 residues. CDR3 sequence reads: CASSQERFIRGYGYTF. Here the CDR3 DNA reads TGCGCCAGCAGCCAAGAAAGGTTTATCAGGGGATATGGCTACACCTTC.

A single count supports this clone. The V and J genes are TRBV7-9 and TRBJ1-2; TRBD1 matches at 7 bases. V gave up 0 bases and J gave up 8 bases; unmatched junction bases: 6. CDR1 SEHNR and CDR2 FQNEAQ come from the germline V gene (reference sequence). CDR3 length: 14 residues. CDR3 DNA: TGTGCCAGCAGCTTAGCTGCGACAGGGACGGGCTACACCTTC. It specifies CASSLAATGTGYTF. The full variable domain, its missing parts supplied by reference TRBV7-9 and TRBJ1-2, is DTGVSQNPRHKITKRGQNVTFRCDPISEHNRLYWYRQTLGQGPEFLTYFQNEAQLEKSRLLSDRFSAERPKGSFSTLEIQRTEQGDSAMYLCASSLAATGTGYTFGSGTRLTVV.

The CDR3 DNA reads as TGTGCCAGCAGTGAAGATCCCGCCTACGAGCAGTACTTC. Its translation is CASSEDPAYEQYF. The chain recombines TRBV6-1 with TRBJ2-7; D is uncertain. Trimming shortened V by 1 base and J by 2 bases, and 6 bases separated the two germline ends. The CDR3 length is 13 residues. Germline assignment: CDR1 MNHNS and CDR2 SASEGT.

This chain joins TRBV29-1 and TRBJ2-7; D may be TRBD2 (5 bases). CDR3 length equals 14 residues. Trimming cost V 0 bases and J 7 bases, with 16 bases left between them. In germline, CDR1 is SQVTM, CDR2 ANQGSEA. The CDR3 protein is CSVEERGRGGEQYF. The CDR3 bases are TGCAGCGTTGAAGAAAGAGGCCGAGGAGGAGAGCAGTACTTC.

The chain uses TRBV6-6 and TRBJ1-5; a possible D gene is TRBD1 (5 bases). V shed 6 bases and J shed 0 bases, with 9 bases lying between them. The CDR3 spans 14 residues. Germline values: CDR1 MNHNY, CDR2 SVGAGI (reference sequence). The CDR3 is CASRGLDSNQPQHF. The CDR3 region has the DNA TGTGCCAGCAGGGGGCTAGATAGCAATCAGCCCCAGCATTTT.

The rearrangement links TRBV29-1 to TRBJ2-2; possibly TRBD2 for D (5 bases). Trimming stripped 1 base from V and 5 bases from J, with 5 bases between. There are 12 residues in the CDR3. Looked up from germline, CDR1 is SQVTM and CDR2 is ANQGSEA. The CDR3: CSVEGGTGELFF. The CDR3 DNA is TGCAGCGTTGAAGGAGGGACCGGGGAGCTGTTTTTT.

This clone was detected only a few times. The CDR3 region has the DNA TGTGCCAGCAGTTTTATGGGGAGAAACAATGAGCAGTTCTTC. As protein: CASSFMGRNNEQFF. J is TRBJ2-1 and V is TRBV27, with D perhaps TRBD2 (5 bases). The CDR3 spans 14 residues. V was shortened by 3 bases and J by 5 bases, with 11 bases between the two germline ends. Germline lookup yields CDR1 MNHEY and CDR2 SMNVEV (reference sequence).

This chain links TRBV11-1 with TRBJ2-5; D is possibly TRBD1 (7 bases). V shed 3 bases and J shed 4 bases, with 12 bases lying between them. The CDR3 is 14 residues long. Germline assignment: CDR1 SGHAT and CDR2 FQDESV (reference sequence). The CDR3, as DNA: TGTGCCAGCAGCTTCCCCCAGGGGGGAGAGACCCAGTACTTC. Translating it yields CASSFPQGGETQYF.

The CDR3 is CASSPGQGSQPQHF. The CDR3 bases are TGTGCCAGCAGCCCCGGACAGGGAAGTCAGCCCCAGCATTTT. The V gene is TRBV7-2, the J gene TRBJ1-5; TRBD1 matches 8 bases. CDR3 length equals 14 residues. The germline CDR1 and CDR2 sequences are SGHTA and FQGNSA. J gave up 6 bases and V 5 bases, and 6 bases lay outside the gene matches.

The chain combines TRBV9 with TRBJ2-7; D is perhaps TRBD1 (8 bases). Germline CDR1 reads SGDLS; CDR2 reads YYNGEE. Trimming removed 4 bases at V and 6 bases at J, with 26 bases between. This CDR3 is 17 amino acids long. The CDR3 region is CASSPRGAGQARGEQYF. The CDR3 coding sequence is TGTGCCAGCAGCCCCCGGGGGGCGGGACAGGCAAGGGGCGAGCAGTACTTC.

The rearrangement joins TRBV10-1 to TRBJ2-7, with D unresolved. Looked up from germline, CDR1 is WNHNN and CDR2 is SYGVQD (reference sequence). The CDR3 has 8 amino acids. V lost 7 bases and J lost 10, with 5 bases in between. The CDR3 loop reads CASKLQYF. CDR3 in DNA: TGCGCCAGCAAGTTACAGTACTTC.

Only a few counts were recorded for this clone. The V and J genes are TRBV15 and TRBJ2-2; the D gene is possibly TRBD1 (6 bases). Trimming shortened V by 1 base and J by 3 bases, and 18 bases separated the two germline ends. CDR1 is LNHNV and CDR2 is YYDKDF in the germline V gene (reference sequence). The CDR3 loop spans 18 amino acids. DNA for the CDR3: TGTGCCACCAGCAGAGTTTTCACAGGGTCCCTTCACACCGGGGAGCTGTTTTTT. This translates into CATSRVFTGSLHTGELFF.

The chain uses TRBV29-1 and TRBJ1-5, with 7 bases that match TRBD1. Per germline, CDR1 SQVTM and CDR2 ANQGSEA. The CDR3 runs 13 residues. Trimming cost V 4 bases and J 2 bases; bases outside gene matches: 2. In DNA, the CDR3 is TGCAGCGTTGGACAGGGTGGCAATCAGCCCCAGCATTTT. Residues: CSVGQGGNQPQHF.

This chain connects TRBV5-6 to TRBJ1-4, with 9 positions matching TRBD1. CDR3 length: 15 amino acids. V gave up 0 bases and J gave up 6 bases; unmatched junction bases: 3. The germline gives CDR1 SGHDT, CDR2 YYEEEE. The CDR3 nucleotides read TGTGCCAGCAGCTTGGGGGACAGGGCACATGAAAAACTGTTTTTT. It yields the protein CASSLGDRAHEKLFF.

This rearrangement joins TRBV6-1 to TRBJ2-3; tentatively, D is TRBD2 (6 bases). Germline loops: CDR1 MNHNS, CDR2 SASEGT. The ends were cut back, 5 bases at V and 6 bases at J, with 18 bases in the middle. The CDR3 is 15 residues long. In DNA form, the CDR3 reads TGTGCCAGCAGTTCCCGGAGGGGTGATTCGGATACGCAGTATTTT. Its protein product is CASSSRRGDSDTQYF.

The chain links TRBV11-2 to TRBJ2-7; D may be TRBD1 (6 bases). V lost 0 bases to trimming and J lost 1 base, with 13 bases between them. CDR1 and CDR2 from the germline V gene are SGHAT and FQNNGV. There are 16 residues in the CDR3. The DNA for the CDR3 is TGTGCCAGCAGCTTAGATAGGGGGTACCCTTCCTACGAGCAGTACTTC. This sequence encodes CASSLDRGYPSYEQYF.